This T cell receptor (beta chain) was recovered during a study of T cell repertoires in cytomegalovirus infection (dated by TCRdb to about 2019). About the investigation overall: Recently identified HLA-C-restricted CMV epitopes, whose presentation resists viral immunomodulation, were targeted by peptide stimulations together with well-studied HLA-B-restricted epitopes. Donor HLA type was relevant to the analysis, as public TCR beta signatures indicated carriage of CMV infection together with the matching HLA type.

About this clonotype: Its antigen remains undetermined. No much larger clone is present one base from it, and per-base qualities are unavailable.

In light of the paper, this sample's treatment or condition label describes: in vitro stimulation with specific CMV peptide epitopes to enrich CMV-specific T cells. The instrument was an Illumina HiSeq 1500. TCRdb's own reprocessing of the public reads used fastp at Q25 and MiXCR and kept productive beta chains. Each CDR3 protein appears once, grouped with its most common genes and DNA. A total of fewer than 1,000,000 distinct CDR3 sequences appear in this sample, around 29% of them only once. Together, the top ten hold around 15% of the sample. The CDR3 sequence holds 13 residues, the cysteine and phenylalanine included. The sequence is cut down to CDR3 DNA, 39 bases in frame from base 1. CDR1 and CDR2, looked up from the germline V gene (reference sequence), are DFQATT and SNEGSKA. The V end gives up 8 bases and the J end 1 base, leaving 5 bases in the junction not matched to a gene. Overall study results and their limits: The ex vivo response was dominated by HLA-C-restricted CMV-specific TCR beta clonotypes, which also provided the single most frequent clonotype in two of eight donors. In both this cohort and an independent approximately 350-donor cohort, the cumulative frequency of public TCR beta family members distinguished carriers of CMV infection plus the relevant HLA type.

The source was cultured CD8+ T cells from PBMCs, collected from culture after CMV antigen stimulation. This receptor was taken from a human donor in good health (CMV status not recorded). Some clones in this sample may be carry-over from other donors' samples. The rearranged chain carries TRBV20-1 and TRBJ2-3, and 8 junction bases match TRBD1. The nucleotide sequence reads TGCAGTCGCAGGGACAGGCGCACAGATACGCAGTATTTT. Translation gives CSRRDRRTDTQYF.